Listed below are T cell receptor beta chains from one sample, sequenced in a study of T cell repertoires in cytomegalovirus infection. A single record per CDR3 protein comes from TCRdb applying MiXCR to the reads. The sample consists of roughly 720,000 distinct CDR3 sequences, under 40% of them appearing once. The sequenced sample consisted of PBMCs. The source of these receptors is a human donor in good health (CMV status not recorded). Some clones in this sample may be carry-over from other donors' samples. Both conserved end residues are part of each CDR3. Fields, in order: J gene, V gene, clone size, D gene, CDR3 DNA, CDR3 protein. D genes are given only for firm matches. Where a row states a size, it is once, few, many or the class of an expanded clone; other rows omit it.

j_call: TRBJ2-5; v_call: TRBV7-9; clone_size: NA; d_call: NA; cdr3_nt: TGTGCCAGCAGCGCCAACGCAGGGGTAGAGACCCAGTACTTC; cdr3_aa: CASSANAGVETQYF
j_call: TRBJ1-1; v_call: TRBV30; clone_size: NA; d_call: NA; cdr3_nt: TGTGCCTGGAGTGTATCTCGACAGGCTCAGACTTTCTTT; cdr3_aa: CAWSVSRQAQTFF
j_call: TRBJ2-1; v_call: TRBV7-2; clone_size: NA; d_call: TRBD2; cdr3_nt: TGTGCCTTCCATCCGGGACTAGCGGGAGGCGCCGGCTACAATGAGCAGTTCTTC; cdr3_aa: CAFHPGLAGGAGYNEQFF
j_call: TRBJ1-2; v_call: TRBV15; clone_size: NA; d_call: NA; cdr3_nt: TGTGCCACCAGCAGAGATCTAAACCCAGGGGATGGCTACACCTTT; cdr3_aa: CATSRDLNPGDGYTF
j_call: TRBJ2-1; v_call: TRBV12-3/TRBV12-4; clone_size: many; d_call: TRBD2; cdr3_nt: TGTGCCAGCAGTTTAAGGCTAGCGGGGTTTAATGAGCAGTTCTTC; cdr3_aa: CASSLRLAGFNEQFF
j_call: TRBJ2-7; v_call: TRBV7-7; clone_size: few; d_call: NA; cdr3_nt: TGTGCTAGCACTCTTCTCCTGGGGCGCGCCTACGAGCAGTACTTC; cdr3_aa: CASTLLLGRAYEQYF
j_call: TRBJ2-1; v_call: TRBV28; clone_size: NA; d_call: NA; cdr3_nt: TGTGCCAGCAGCCCAGCGGCCCCGAGGCGGTTCTTC; cdr3_aa: CASSPAAPRRFF
j_call: TRBJ2-2; v_call: TRBV7-9; clone_size: NA; d_call: TRBD2; cdr3_nt: TGTGCCAGCAGCTTGTACCTAGCGGGAAACACCGGGGAGCTGTTTTTT; cdr3_aa: CASSLYLAGNTGELFF
j_call: TRBJ1-6; v_call: TRBV7-9; clone_size: NA; d_call: NA; cdr3_nt: TGTGCCAGCAGCTTAGGCGGGGTGAGTGATTCACCCCTCCACTTT; cdr3_aa: CASSLGGVSDSPLHF
j_call: TRBJ2-1; v_call: TRBV4-2; clone_size: few; d_call: NA; cdr3_nt: TGTGCCAGCAGCCAAGACTTTATAAGCGGCTATCCCTCCAATGAGCAGTTCTTC; cdr3_aa: CASSQDFISGYPSNEQFF
j_call: TRBJ2-7; v_call: TRBV20-1; clone_size: NA; d_call: TRBD2; cdr3_nt: TGCAGTGCTACGACTAGCGGGATCTACGAGCAGTACTTC; cdr3_aa: CSATTSGIYEQYF
j_call: TRBJ2-1; v_call: TRBV12-3/TRBV12-4; clone_size: few; d_call: NA; cdr3_nt: TGTGCCAGCAGCTCCTTTCGCCCCAATGAGCAGTTCTTC; cdr3_aa: CASSSFRPNEQFF
j_call: TRBJ1-1; v_call: TRBV7-6; clone_size: many; d_call: TRBD1; cdr3_nt: TGTGCCAGCAGCCCTCAGAGGACAGGGGAGGGAGCTTTCTTT; cdr3_aa: CASSPQRTGEGAFF
j_call: TRBJ2-7; v_call: TRBV11-2; clone_size: few; d_call: TRBD1; cdr3_nt: TGTGCCAGCAGCCGGGGACAGGGAAACTACGAGCAGTACTTC; cdr3_aa: CASSRGQGNYEQYF
j_call: TRBJ2-2; v_call: TRBV29-1; clone_size: few; d_call: NA; cdr3_nt: TGCAGCGTTGAACGCCCGATCACCGGGGAGCTGTTTTTT; cdr3_aa: CSVERPITGELFF
j_call: TRBJ1-1; v_call: TRBV28; clone_size: NA; d_call: TRBD1; cdr3_nt: TGTGCCAGCAGTCTTCCACAGGGGCGGCACACTGAAGCTTTCTTT; cdr3_aa: CASSLPQGRHTEAFF
j_call: TRBJ1-1; v_call: TRBV18; clone_size: NA; d_call: NA; cdr3_nt: TGTGCCAGCTCACCTTTAGGACTGACAATGTCCATGAACACTGAAGCTTTCTTT; cdr3_aa: CASSPLGLTMSMNTEAFF
j_call: TRBJ1-1; v_call: TRBV7-4; clone_size: NA; d_call: NA; cdr3_nt: TGTGCCAGCAGCTTAGGCCATGGGGGTACGGTGGATGGTGAAGCTTTCTTT; cdr3_aa: CASSLGHGGTVDGEAFF
j_call: TRBJ1-5; v_call: TRBV6-5; clone_size: NA; d_call: NA; cdr3_nt: TGTGCCAGCAGTTCCGGAGACGGGTGGAATCAGCCCCAGCATTTT; cdr3_aa: CASSSGDGWNQPQHF
j_call: TRBJ1-5; v_call: TRBV27; clone_size: NA; d_call: NA; cdr3_nt: TGTGCCAGCAGTTTAATTGAAGGAAATCAGCCCCAGCATTTT; cdr3_aa: CASSLIEGNQPQHF
j_call: TRBJ1-2; v_call: TRBV7-2; clone_size: many; d_call: TRBD1; cdr3_nt: TGTGCCAGCAGCGAGGACAGGAACTATGGCTACACCTTC; cdr3_aa: CASSEDRNYGYTF
j_call: TRBJ2-4; v_call: TRBV7-9; clone_size: few; d_call: TRBD1; cdr3_nt: TGTGCCAGCAGCGGCGCAGGGGGCCAAAACATTCAGTACTTC; cdr3_aa: CASSGAGGQNIQYF
j_call: TRBJ2-5; v_call: TRBV7-6; clone_size: many; d_call: NA; cdr3_nt: TGTGCCAGCAGCCCAGTCACAGGGTGGTCCCAAGAGACCCAGTACTTC; cdr3_aa: CASSPVTGWSQETQYF
j_call: TRBJ2-1; v_call: TRBV28; clone_size: NA; d_call: TRBD2; cdr3_nt: TGTGCCAGCAGCGACCCGACTAGCGGGAGAAACAATGAGCAGTTCTTC; cdr3_aa: CASSDPTSGRNNEQFF
j_call: TRBJ2-1; v_call: TRBV7-9; clone_size: many; d_call: NA; cdr3_nt: TGTGCCAGCAGCGCCCGAGGGCGCGGGGTGAATAACAATGAGCAGTTCTTC; cdr3_aa: CASSARGRGVNNNEQFF